This T cell receptor beta chain was identified during a study of blood T cell dynamics during melanoma immunotherapy. The CDR3 has 15 amino acids. The germline gives CDR1 SGHTA, CDR2 FQGTGA. V shed 2 bases and J 5 bases; nucleotides not matched to a gene: 5. Note on this clone: The antigen is unknown.

Points from the study as a whole: At W3, later disease-control patients showed bifurcated PBMC repertoire changes, unlike progressors.

Method: immunoSEQ multiplex PCR; TCRdb's copy keeps in-frame clones and lacks some. The sample has about 11,000 clones; roughly 80% are singletons. As to time point: pre-treatment baseline. Disease control meant complete response, partial response or stable disease at 12 weeks. The chain has TRBV7-3 and TRBJ1-1; 10 bases map to TRBD1. The TCR comes from a human donor with melanoma. The source was blood, collected from a patient treated with checkpoint blockade. CDR3 nucleotides: TGTGCCAGCAGCTTAGACGGGACAGGGGTTACTGAAGCTTTCTTT. Protein: CASSLDGTGVTEAFF.